The 10 T cell receptor beta chains presented below share a single source sample, sequenced in a study of cytomegalovirus exposure and HLA in healthy donors. The PCR made use of 60 Vbeta and 13 Jbeta primers. The assay was immunoSEQ multiplex PCR, and TCRdb's table has in-frame clones only and misses some. The data show 100,000 to 120,000 clones, over 70% seen once. Sequenced: PBMCs. The receptor set was obtained from a woman aged 40 to 50 in good health and CMV-seropositive.

The chain uses TRBV19 and TRBJ2-1; weak D call: TRBD2 (6 bases). Trimming took off 0 bases at V and 8 bases at J, with 14 bases between the two ends. CDR3 length equals 15 residues. Germline V gives CDR1 LNHDA, CDR2 SQIVND (reference sequence). CDR3 DNA: TGTGCCAGTAGTATAGATGGTGGAACTAGCTATGAGCAGTTCTTC. It encodes CASSIDGGTSYEQFF. Full variable domain (remainder filled in from reference TRBV19 and TRBJ2-1): DGGITQSPKYLFRKEGQNVTLSCEQNLNHDAMYWYRQDPGQGLRLIYYSQIVNDFQKGDIAEGYSVSREKKESFPLTVTSAQKNPTAFYLCASSIDGGTSYEQFFGPGTRLTVL.

The CDR3 here is CASSAPRSWAKNIQYF. As DNA, the CDR3 is TGTGCCAGCAGTGCCCCGAGATCGTGGGCCAAAAACATTCAGTACTTC. The rearrangement links TRBV28 to TRBJ2-4; D remains ambiguous. The CDR3 consists of 16 residues. V dropped 5 bases and J dropped 1 base, with 15 bases sitting between them. Germline values: CDR1 MDHEN, CDR2 SYDVKM. The variable domain in full, completed from reference TRBV28 and TRBJ2-4, reads DVKVTQSSRYLVKRTGEKVFLECVQDMDHENMFWYRQDPGLGLRLIYFSYDVKMKEKGDIPEGYSVSREKKERFSLILESASTNQTSMYLCASSAPRSWAKNIQYFGAGTRLSVL.

This clone was detected only a few times. The gene calls are TRBV5-6 and TRBJ2-7; 7 positions match TRBD2. The CDR3 spans 15 residues. Germline V CDR1 and CDR2: SGHDT, YYEEEE. The V and J ends lost 4 bases and 2 bases, in that order; junction bases with no gene match: 9. CDR3 in DNA: TGTGCCAGCAGCCCCCTCAGGACTAGGGCCTACGAGCAGTACTTC. Translation gives CASSPLRTRAYEQYF.

The chain has TRBV7-9 and TRBJ1-4; TRBD1 is a possible D gene (6 bases). This CDR3 has 13 residues. Per germline, CDR1 SEHNR and CDR2 FQNEAQ (reference sequence). V was trimmed by 6 bases and J by 7 bases, leaving 12 bases between them. The CDR3 DNA follows: TGTGCCAGCAGTACAGGGAATGGTGAAAAACTGTTTTTT. Protein product: CASSTGNGEKLFF.

The CDR3 nucleotides read TGTGCCAGTAGTATACGGTCCCTCCTATCCGGCGAGCAGTACTTC. Amino acids: CASSIRSLLSGEQYF. This chain joins TRBV19 and TRBJ2-7; D gene unclear. This CDR3 region has 15 residues. Trimming stripped 2 bases from V and 6 bases from J, with 17 bases between. Germline CDR1 and CDR2: LNHDA and SQIVND (reference sequence).

This clone occurred once. J is TRBJ2-3 and V is TRBV2; possible D gene TRBD1, 5 bases. V dropped 8 bases and J dropped 1 base, with 10 bases sitting between them. CDR3 size: 13 residues. CDR1 and CDR2 from the germline V gene are SNHLY and FYNNEI. CDR3 protein: CASEGVGTDTQYF. The CDR3 coding sequence is TGTGCCAGCGAAGGGGTGGGCACAGATACGCAGTATTTT.

This clone occurred a few times. The chain employs TRBV11-3 and TRBJ2-7; 8 bases agree with TRBD1. The trim removed 5 bases at V and 3 bases at J, leaving 6 bases unmatched. CDR1 is SGHNT and CDR2 is YENEEA in the germline V gene. The CDR3 length is 14 residues. In DNA, the CDR3 is TGTGCCAGCAGCACCGGACAGGGTTGCTACGAGCAGTACTTC. Amino acid sequence: CASSTGQGCYEQYF.

This sequence joins TRBV7-6 and TRBJ2-7; TRBD1 aligns across 7 bases. The CDR3 runs to 14 residues. Germline V lookup: CDR1 SGHVS, CDR2 FNYEAQ. The V segment lost 5 bases and the J segment 5 bases; nucleotides outside the gene matches: 9. The CDR3 here is CASSPRQGKNEQYF. CDR3 in DNA: TGTGCCAGCAGCCCGAGACAGGGTAAGAACGAGCAGTACTTC.

The table lists this clone with a few counts. The chain is built from TRBV9 and TRBJ2-2, with 8 bases matching TRBD2. This CDR3 has 14 residues. Germline V CDR1 and CDR2: SGDLS, YYNGEE. Trimming removed 9 bases from V and 1 base from J; junction bases left unmatched: 5. The DNA of the CDR3 is TGTGCCACCTCTAGCGGGCAGAACACCGGGGAGCTGTTTTTT. This codes for CATSSGQNTGELFF.

This clone was observed a handful of times. The rearrangement uses TRBV19 and TRBJ2-7; no clear D gene. The V end lost 5 bases, the J end lost 0 bases, and 14 bases lay between the germline ends. The CDR3 consists of 15 residues. CDR1 is LNHDA and CDR2 is SQIVND in the germline V gene (reference sequence). CDR3 sequence reads: CASSLQWANSYEQYF. The CDR3 coding sequence is TGTGCCAGTAGTCTACAATGGGCCAACTCCTACGAGCAGTACTTC. The variable domain in full, completed from reference TRBV19 and TRBJ2-7, reads DGGITQSPKYLFRKEGQNVTLSCEQNLNHDAMYWYRQDPGQGLRLIYYSQIVNDFQKGDIAEGYSVSREKKESFPLTVTSAQKNPTAFYLCASSLQWANSYEQYFGPGTRLTVT.